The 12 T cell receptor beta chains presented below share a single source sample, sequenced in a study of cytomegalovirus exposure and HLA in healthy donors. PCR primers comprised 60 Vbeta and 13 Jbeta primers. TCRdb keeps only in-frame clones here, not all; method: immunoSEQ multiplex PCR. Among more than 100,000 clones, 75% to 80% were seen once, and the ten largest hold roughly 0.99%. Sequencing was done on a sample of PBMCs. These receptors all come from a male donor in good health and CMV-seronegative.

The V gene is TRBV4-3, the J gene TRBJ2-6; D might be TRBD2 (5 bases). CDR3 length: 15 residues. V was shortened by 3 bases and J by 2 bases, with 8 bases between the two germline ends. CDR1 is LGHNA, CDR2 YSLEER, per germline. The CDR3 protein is CASSQARAGANVLTF. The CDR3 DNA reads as TGCGCCAGCAGCCAGGCGAGGGCTGGGGCCAACGTCCTGACTTTC.

The CDR3, as DNA: TGTGCCAGCAGCCAGGGACAGAACACTGAAGCTTTCTTT. This sequence encodes CASSQGQNTEAFF. The rearrangement uses TRBV6-5 and TRBJ1-1; possible D gene TRBD1, 6 bases. CDR3 length equals 13 residues. Trimming left V 6 bases short and J 1 base short, with 9 bases between. CDR1 is MNHEY, CDR2 SVGAGI, per germline.

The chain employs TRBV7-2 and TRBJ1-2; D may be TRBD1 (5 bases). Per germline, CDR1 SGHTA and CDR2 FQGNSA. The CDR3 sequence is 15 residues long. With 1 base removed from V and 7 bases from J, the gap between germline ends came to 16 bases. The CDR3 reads CASSLGSRGWSGYTF. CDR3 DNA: TGTGCCAGCAGCTTAGGGAGTCGGGGGTGGAGTGGCTACACCTTC.

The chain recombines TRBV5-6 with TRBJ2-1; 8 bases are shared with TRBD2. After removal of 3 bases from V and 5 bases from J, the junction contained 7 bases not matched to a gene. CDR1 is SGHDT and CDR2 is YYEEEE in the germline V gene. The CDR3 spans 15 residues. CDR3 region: CASSSFSGEHNEQFF. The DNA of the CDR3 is TGTGCCAGCAGCTCTTTTAGCGGGGAACACAATGAGCAGTTCTTC.

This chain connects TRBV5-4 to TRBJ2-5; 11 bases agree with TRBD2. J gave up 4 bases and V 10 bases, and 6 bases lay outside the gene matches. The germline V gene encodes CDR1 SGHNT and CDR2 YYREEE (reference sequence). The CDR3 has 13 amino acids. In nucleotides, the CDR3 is TGTGCCTTAAAGACTAGCGGGATAGAGACCCAGTACTTC. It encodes CALKTSGIETQYF.

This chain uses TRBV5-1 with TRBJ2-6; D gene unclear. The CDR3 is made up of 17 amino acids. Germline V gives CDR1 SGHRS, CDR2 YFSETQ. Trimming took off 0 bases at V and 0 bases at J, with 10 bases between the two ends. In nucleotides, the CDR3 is TGCGCCAGCAGCTTGGAACCAGGCCACTCTGGGGCCAACGTCCTGACTTTC. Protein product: CASSLEPGHSGANVLTF.

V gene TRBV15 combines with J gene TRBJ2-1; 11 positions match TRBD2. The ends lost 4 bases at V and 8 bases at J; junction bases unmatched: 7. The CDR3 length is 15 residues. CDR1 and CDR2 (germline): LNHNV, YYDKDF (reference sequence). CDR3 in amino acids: CATSTASGGKDEQFF. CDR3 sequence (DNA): TGTGCCACCAGCACTGCTAGCGGGGGGAAGGATGAGCAGTTCTTC. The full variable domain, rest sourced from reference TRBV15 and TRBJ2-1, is DAMVIQNPRYQVTQFGKPVTLSCSQTLNHNVMYWYQQKSSQAPKLLFHYYDKDFNNEADTPDNFQSRRPNTSFCFLDIRSPGLGDTAMYLCATSTASGGKDEQFFGPGTRLTVL.

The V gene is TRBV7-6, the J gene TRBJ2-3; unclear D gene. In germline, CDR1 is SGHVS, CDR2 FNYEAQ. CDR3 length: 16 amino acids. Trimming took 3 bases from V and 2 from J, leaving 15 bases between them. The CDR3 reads CASSLSIALYTDTQYF. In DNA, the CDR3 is TGTGCCAGCAGCTTGAGTATAGCCCTCTACACAGATACGCAGTATTTT.

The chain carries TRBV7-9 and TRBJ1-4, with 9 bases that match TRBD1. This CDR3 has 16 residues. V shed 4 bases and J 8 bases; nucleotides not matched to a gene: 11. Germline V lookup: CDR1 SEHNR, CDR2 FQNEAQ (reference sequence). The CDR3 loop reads CASSSSGTGNLEKLFF. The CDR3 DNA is TGTGCCAGCAGCTCCTCCGGGACAGGGAATTTGGAAAAACTGTTTTTT. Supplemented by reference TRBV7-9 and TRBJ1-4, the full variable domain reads DTGVSQNPRHKITKRGQNVTFRCDPISEHNRLYWYRQTLGQGPEFLTYFQNEAQLEKSRLLSDRFSAERPKGSFSTLEIQRTEQGDSAMYLCASSSSGTGNLEKLFFGSGTQLSVL.

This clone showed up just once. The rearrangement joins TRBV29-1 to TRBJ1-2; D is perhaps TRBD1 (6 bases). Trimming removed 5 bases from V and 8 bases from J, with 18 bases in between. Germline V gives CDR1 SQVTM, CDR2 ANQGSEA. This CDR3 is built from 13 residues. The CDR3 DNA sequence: TGCAGCGTTCGTACAGGGACCCAGGAGGGCTACACCTTC. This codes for CSVRTGTQEGYTF.

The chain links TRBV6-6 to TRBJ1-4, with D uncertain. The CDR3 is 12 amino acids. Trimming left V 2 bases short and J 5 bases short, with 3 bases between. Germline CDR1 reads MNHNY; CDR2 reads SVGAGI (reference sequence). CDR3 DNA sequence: TGTGCCAGCAGTTACCTGAATGAAAAACTGTTTTTT. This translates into CASSYLNEKLFF.

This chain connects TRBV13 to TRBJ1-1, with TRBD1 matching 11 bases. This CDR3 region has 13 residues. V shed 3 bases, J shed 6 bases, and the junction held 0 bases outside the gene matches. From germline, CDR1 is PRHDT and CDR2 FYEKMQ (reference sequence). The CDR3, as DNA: TGTGCCAGCAGCTTGGGACAGGGGGCTGAAGCTTTCTTT. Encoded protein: CASSLGQGAEAFF.